Below, 9 T cell receptor beta chains from the same sample are listed, as sequenced in a study of cytotoxic CD8 clonotypes in ibrutinib-treated CLL. Assay used: immunoSEQ multiplex PCR; TCRdb lists only in-frame clones, some missing. The sample includes about 130,000 clones, over 75% of them seen just once. This sample comprised PBMCs, obtained after 24 months of ibrutinib treatment. These receptors originate from a human donor with chronic lymphocytic leukemia.

V gene TRBV2 combines with J gene TRBJ2-7; tentative D call: TRBD1 (6 bases). Germline-derived CDR1 and CDR2 are SNHLY and FYNNEI. The CDR3 length is 13 residues. V lost 1 base to trimming and J lost 5 bases, with 9 bases between them. CDR3 sequence: CASSEGRDNEQYF. The CDR3 DNA is TGTGCCAGCAGTGAAGGCAGGGACAACGAGCAGTACTTC.

The chain combines TRBV4-1 with TRBJ2-7; D not resolved. With 0 bases removed from V and 2 bases from J, the gap between germline ends came to 11 bases. CDR1 MGHRA and CDR2 YSYEKL come from the germline V gene. This CDR3 has 15 amino acids. CDR3 bases: TGCGCCAGCAGCCAAGATTATTCCAGGACCTACGAGCAGTACTTC. Translating gives CASSQDYSRTYEQYF.

The V gene is TRBV29-1, the J gene TRBJ2-2, with a weak D call TRBD1 (5 bases). Looked up from germline, CDR1 is SQVTM and CDR2 is ANQGSEA. The germline V and J ends were trimmed by 2 bases and 4 bases, with 11 bases remaining between them. The CDR3 is made up of 14 amino acids. DNA for the CDR3: TGCAGCGTTGAAAAGGCAGGGCGCACCGGGGAGCTGTTTTTT. Translating gives CSVEKAGRTGELFF.

This chain uses TRBV27 with TRBJ2-3, with 9 bases identical to TRBD1. The germline V gene encodes CDR1 MNHEY and CDR2 SMNVEV (reference sequence). The CDR3 consists of 16 residues. V was clipped by 3 bases and J by 1 base; unmatched bases: 5. For the CDR3, the DNA is TGTGCCAGCAGTTTCGGGACAGGGACTGGCACAGATACGCAGTATTTT. Translating gives CASSFGTGTGTDTQYF.

V and J are TRBV7-9 and TRBJ1-5; D might be TRBD1 (5 bases). Trimming stripped 1 base from V and 6 bases from J, with 13 bases between. The germline gives CDR1 SEHNR, CDR2 FQNEAQ (reference sequence). This CDR3 region has 15 residues. CDR3 coding DNA: TGTGCCAGCAGCTTAGGGTCGGGGACCTTTCAGCCCCAGCATTTT. Translated, it gives CASSLGSGTFQPQHF.

This clone came up a few times. This chain joins TRBV15 and TRBJ1-1, with D possibly matching TRBD1 (5 bases). Trimming removed 0 bases from V and 6 bases from J, with 17 bases in between. Germline V lookup: CDR1 LNHNV, CDR2 YYDKDF (reference sequence). The CDR3 runs 16 residues. DNA for the CDR3: TGTGCCACCAGCAGAGATGGCGCGGGGGATGGCGCTGAAGCTTTCTTT. This translates into CATSRDGAGDGAEAFF.

The chain links TRBV5-4 to TRBJ2-3; maybe TRBD2 (6 bases). Per the germline V gene, CDR1 is SGHNT and CDR2 is YYREEE (reference sequence). Trimming cost V 4 bases and J 4 bases, with 22 bases left between them. The CDR3 has 17 residues. The CDR3 sequence: CASSPPGWVGGADTQYF. The CDR3 bases are TGTGCCAGCAGCCCGCCGGGTTGGGTAGGCGGGGCAGATACGCAGTATTTT.

The chain combines TRBV10-3 with TRBJ2-7; TRBD1 matches at 7 bases. Trimming removed 5 bases from V and 4 bases from J; junction bases left unmatched: 8. Germline CDR1 ENHRY, CDR2 SYGVKD. The CDR3 runs 14 residues. This CDR3 is CAISTRDRLYEQYF. The CDR3 nucleotides are TGTGCCATCAGTACCCGGGACAGATTATACGAGCAGTACTTC.

This chain uses TRBV6-1 with TRBJ1-1; D is unclear. The CDR3 spans 17 residues. From germline, CDR1 is MNHNS and CDR2 SASEGT. Trimming took 4 bases from V and 2 from J, leaving 20 bases between them. CDR3 region: CASSARKSGRLNTEAFF. The CDR3 region has the DNA TGTGCCAGCAGTGCCCGTAAATCCGGCAGACTCAACACTGAAGCTTTCTTT.